The T cell receptor (beta chain) under discussion was sequenced for a study of identical twins. TCRdb fed the 5' RACE reads into MiXCR, producing one record per CDR3 protein. This table has 250,000 to 300,000 distinct CDR3 sequences, around 8.3% appearing once. The sample holds a few counts of this clonotype. Germline values: CDR1 LGHNA, CDR2 YSLEER. The V end was cut by 1 base, the J end by 8 bases, with 9 bases between. This CDR3 contains 13 residues. The same specimen was also included in a second study, on yellow fever vaccine responses in identical twins.

This sequence originates from a woman aged 18 to 35 in good health. This rearrangement joins TRBV4-3 to TRBJ2-4; D is unresolved. The sample comprised CD8+ T cells sorted from blood. CDR3 DNA: TGCGCCAGCAGCCAAGCTGCTGCGGACATTCAGTACTTC. It specifies CASSQAAADIQYF.